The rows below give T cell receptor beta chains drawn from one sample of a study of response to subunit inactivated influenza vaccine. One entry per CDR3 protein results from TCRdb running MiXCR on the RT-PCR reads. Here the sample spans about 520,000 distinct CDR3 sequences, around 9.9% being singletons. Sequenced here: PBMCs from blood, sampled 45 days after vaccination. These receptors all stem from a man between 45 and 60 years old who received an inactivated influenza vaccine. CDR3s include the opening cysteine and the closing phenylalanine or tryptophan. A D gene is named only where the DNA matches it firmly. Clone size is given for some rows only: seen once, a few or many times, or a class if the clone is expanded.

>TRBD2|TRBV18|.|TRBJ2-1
CASSPSAGVYNEQFF
TGTGCCAGCTCACCAAGTGCGGGAGTCTACAATGAGCAGTTCTTC
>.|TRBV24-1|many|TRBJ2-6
CATSDSTRGANVLTF
TGTGCCACCAGTGATTCTACCAGAGGGGCCAACGTCCTGACTTTC
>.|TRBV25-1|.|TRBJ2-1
CASSTIVNEQFF
TGTGCCAGCAGTACAATAGTGAATGAGCAGTTCTTC
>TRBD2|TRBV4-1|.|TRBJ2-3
CASSQDKSRGGITDTQYF
TGCGCCAGCAGCCAAGATAAGTCACGGGGGGGAATCACAGATACGCAGTATTTT
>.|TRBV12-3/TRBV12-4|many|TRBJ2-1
CASSYSTLFSYNEQFF
TGTGCCAGCAGTTATTCGACCCTATTCTCCTACAATGAGCAGTTCTTC
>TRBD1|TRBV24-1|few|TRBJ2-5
CATSDFRTGLETQYF
TGTGCCACCAGTGATTTTAGGACAGGGCTAGAGACCCAGTACTTC
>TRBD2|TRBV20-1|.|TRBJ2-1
CSAARWTSGVSYNEQFF
TGCAGTGCCGCCCGATGGACTAGCGGAGTCTCCTACAATGAGCAGTTCTTC
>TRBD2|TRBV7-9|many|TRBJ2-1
CASSSGTSGREFF
TGTGCCAGCAGCTCCGGGACTAGCGGGAGAGAGTTCTTC
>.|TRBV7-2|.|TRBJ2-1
CASSFGTPHYNEQFF
TGTGCCAGCAGCTTCGGGACTCCACACTACAATGAGCAGTTCTTC
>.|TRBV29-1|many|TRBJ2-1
CSVGKRRGHNEQFF
TGCAGCGTTGGGAAGCGGCGGGGCCACAATGAGCAGTTCTTC
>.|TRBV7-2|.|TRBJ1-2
CASRGAGLWCTF
TGTGCCAGCAGGGGGGCCGGGCTTTGGTGCACCTTC
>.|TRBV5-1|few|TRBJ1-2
CASSLDPRDYGYTF
TGCGCCAGCAGCTTGGATCCCAGAGACTATGGCTACACCTTC
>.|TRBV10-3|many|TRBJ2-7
CAILRDGPYEQYF
TGTGCCATCCTCCGGGACGGACCCTACGAGCAGTACTTC
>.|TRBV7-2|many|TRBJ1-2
CASSLMGGYTF
TGTGCCAGCAGCTTAATGGGGGGCTACACCTTC
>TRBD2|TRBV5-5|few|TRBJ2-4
CASSLLAGGAKNIQYF
TGTGCCAGCAGCTTGCTAGCGGGGGGTGCCAAAAACATTCAGTACTTC
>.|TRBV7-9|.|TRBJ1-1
CASSLVQGSDAAFF
TGTGCCAGCAGCTTAGTCCAGGGGTCCGATGCGGCTTTCTTT
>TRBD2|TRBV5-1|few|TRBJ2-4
CASSLRTSGSPLAKNIQYF
TGCGCCAGCAGCTTGCGAACTAGCGGGAGTCCCCTGGCCAAAAACATTCAGTACTTC
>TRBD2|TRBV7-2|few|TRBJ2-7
CASSLASGREHEQYF
TGTGCCAGCAGCTTAGCCAGCGGGAGGGAACACGAGCAGTACTTC
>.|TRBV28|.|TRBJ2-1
CASSFRRGRPSSYNEQFF
TGTGCCAGCAGTTTCCGCCGGGGTAGGCCAAGCTCCTACAATGAGCAGTTCTTC
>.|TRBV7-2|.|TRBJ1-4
CASSLGAGRNEKLFF
TGTGCCAGCAGCTTAGGGGCAGGGCGTAATGAAAAACTGTTTTTT
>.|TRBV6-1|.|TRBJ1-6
CASLNSPLHF
TGTGCCAGCCTTAATTCACCCCTCCACTTT
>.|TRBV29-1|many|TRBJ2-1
CSVEGYNEQFF
TGCAGCGTTGAAGGCTACAATGAGCAGTTCTTC
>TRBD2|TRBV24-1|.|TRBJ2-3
CATSDYPGTTSTDTQYF
TGTGCCACCAGTGATTACCCCGGGACTACTAGCACAGATACGCAGTATTTT
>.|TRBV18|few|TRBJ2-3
CASSRREGARDTQYF
TGTGCCAGCTCGCGACGGGAAGGAGCGAGAGATACGCAGTATTTT
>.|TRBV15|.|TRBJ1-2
CATSGLVRGYGYTF
TGTGCCACCAGCGGCCTCGTCAGAGGCTATGGCTACACCTTC
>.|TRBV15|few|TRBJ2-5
CATSLPLETQYF
TGTGCCACCAGCCTCCCCCTAGAGACCCAGTACTTC
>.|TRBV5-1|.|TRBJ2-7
CASSLALGTEPYEQYF
TGCGCCAGCAGCTTGGCACTCGGGACGGAACCCTACGAGCAGTACTTC
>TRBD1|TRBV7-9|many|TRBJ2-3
CASSLVTGRGTDTQYF
TGTGCCAGCAGCTTAGTAACTGGCAGGGGGACAGATACGCAGTATTTT
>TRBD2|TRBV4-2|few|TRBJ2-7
CASSQDLRLAGESYEQYF
TGTGCCAGCAGCCAAGATCTTAGGCTAGCGGGTGAATCCTACGAGCAGTACTTC